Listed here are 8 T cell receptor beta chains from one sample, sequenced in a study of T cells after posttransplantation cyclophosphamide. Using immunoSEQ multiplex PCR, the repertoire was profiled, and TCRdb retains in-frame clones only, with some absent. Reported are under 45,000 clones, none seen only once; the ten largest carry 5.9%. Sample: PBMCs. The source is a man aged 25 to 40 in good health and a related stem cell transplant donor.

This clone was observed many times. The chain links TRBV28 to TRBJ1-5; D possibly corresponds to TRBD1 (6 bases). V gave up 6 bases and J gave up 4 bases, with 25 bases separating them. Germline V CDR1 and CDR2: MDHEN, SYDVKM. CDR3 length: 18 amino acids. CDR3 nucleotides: TGTGCCAGCAGCTTCTATCCCACCTACAGGGAGGGGAATCAGCCCCAGCATTTT. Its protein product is CASSFYPTYREGNQPQHF.

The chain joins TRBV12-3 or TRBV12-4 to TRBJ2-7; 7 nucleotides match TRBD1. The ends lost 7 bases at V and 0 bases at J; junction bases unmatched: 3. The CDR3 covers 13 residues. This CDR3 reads CASTWTGSYEQYF. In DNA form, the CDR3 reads TGTGCCAGCACCTGGACAGGCTCCTACGAGCAGTACTTC.

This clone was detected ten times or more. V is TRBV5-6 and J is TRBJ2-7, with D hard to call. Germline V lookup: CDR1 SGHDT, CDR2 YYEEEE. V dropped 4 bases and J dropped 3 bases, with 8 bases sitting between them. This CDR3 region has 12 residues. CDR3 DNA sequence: TGTGCCAGCAGCGATTCGGGCTACGAGCAGTACTTC. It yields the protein CASSDSGYEQYF.

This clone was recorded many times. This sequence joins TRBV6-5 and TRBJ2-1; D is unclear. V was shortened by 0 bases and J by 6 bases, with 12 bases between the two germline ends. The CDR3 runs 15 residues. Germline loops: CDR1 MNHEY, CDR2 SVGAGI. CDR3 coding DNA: TGTGCCAGCAGTTACTCACCCTTCACGGGCAATGAGCAGTTCTTC. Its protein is CASSYSPFTGNEQFF.

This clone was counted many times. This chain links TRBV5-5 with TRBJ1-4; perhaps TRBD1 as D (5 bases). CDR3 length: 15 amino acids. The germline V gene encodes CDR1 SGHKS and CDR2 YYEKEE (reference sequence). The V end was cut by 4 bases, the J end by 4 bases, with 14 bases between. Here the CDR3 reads CASSMGLAGNEKLFF. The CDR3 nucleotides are TGTGCCAGCAGCATGGGACTCGCGGGTAATGAAAAACTGTTTTTT.

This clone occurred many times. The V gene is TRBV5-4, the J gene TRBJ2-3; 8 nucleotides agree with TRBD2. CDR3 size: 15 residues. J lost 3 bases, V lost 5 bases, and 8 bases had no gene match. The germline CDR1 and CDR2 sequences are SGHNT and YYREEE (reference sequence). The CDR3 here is CASRDWGGGTDTQYF. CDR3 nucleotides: TGTGCCAGCAGGGATTGGGGCGGGGGGACAGATACGCAGTATTTT.

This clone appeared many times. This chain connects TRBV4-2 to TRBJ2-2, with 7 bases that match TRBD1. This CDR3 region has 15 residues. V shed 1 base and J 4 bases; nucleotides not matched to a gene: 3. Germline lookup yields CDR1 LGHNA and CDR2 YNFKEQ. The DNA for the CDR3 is TGTGCCAGCAGCCAAGCCGGGACAGCCACCGGGGAGCTGTTTTTT. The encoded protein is CASSQAGTATGELFF.

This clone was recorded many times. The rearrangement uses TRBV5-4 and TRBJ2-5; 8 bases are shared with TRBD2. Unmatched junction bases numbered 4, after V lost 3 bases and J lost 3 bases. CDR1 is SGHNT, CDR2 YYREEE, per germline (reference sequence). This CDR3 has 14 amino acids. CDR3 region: CASSSSSGEETQYF. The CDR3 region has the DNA TGTGCCAGCAGCTCTAGTAGCGGGGAAGAGACCCAGTACTTC.